One TCR beta chain is described in this entry. These data originate in a study of blood T cell repertoires in COVID-19. Study details: From the United States, Italy and Spain came samples of acute and convalescent COVID-19. Sources were T cells, B-cell-depleted T cells, or PBMCs; the material itself was cDNA or gDNA.

V shed 3 bases and J 0 bases; nucleotides not matched to a gene: 4. CDR1 and CDR2 (germline): SGHTA, FQGNSA. CDR3 length: 16 amino acids. Original processing methods: The assay estimated nucleated cells by amplifying reference gene primers. Some clones are missing from TCRdb's copy, which holds only in-frame ones; the method was immunoSEQ multiplex PCR. That table is the source of V, J and clone size, and D and trimming were worked out from the DNA. The sample has under 8,000 clones; more than 80% are singletons. The TCR was taken from an older man with active COVID-19. Sequences were obtained from peripheral blood. The V gene is TRBV7-2, the J gene TRBJ2-2; TRBD2 matches 7 bases. CDR3 loop: CASSFSGRPNTGELFF. Here the CDR3 DNA reads TGTGCCAGCAGCTTTAGCGGGCGACCGAACACCGGGGAGCTGTTTTTT. The full variable domain, its missing parts supplied by reference TRBV7-2 and TRBJ2-2, is GAGVSQSPSNKVTEKGKDVELRCDPISGHTALYWYRQSLGQGLEFLIYFQGNSAPDKSGLPSDRFSAERTGGSVSTLTIQRTQQEDSAVYLCASSFSGRPNTGELFFGEGSRLTVL.